The rows below give T cell receptor beta chains drawn from one sample of a study of T-cell memory formation after mild COVID-19. In TCRdb, the 5' RACE reads were re-called with MiXCR into one record per CDR3 protein. This sample carries 500,000 to 650,000 distinct CDR3 sequences, 20% to 25% of them seen once, and the ten largest clones take under 8.5%. Sequencing was done on a sample of PBMCs or a T cell subset sorted from them (not recorded which). These receptors came from an adult woman who had mild COVID-19 (a few samples of this study predate the infection). Cell type and time point are not known. The CDR3 runs from the conserved cysteine through the conserved F or W. The D gene is left open where the match is weak. Clone size is given for some rows only: seen once, a few or many times, or a class if the clone is expanded.

length,J,D,size,V,CDR3,DNA
13,TRBJ2-7,.,few,TRBV4-3,CASSQVASYEQYF,TGCGCCAGCAGCCAAGTGGCCTCCTACGAGCAGTACTTC
14,TRBJ2-7,TRBD1,few,TRBV10-3,CAISSPGQRGEQYF,TGTGCCATCAGCTCACCGGGACAGAGGGGCGAGCAGTACTTC
16,TRBJ2-1,TRBD2,many,TRBV5-1,CASSLGLAGLYNEQFF,TGCGCCAGCAGCTTGGGACTAGCGGGGTTATACAATGAGCAGTTCTTC
12,TRBJ1-4,.,.,TRBV6-6,CASSSRGEKLFF,TGTGCCAGCAGTTCTCGGGGCGAAAAACTGTTTTTT
14,TRBJ1-3,.,.,TRBV3-1,CASSYGTPGNTIYF,TGTGCCAGCAGCTACGGGACACCTGGAAACACCATATATTTT
14,TRBJ2-2,.,few,TRBV5-1,CASRSDGNTGELFF,TGCGCCAGCAGATCTGACGGTAACACCGGGGAGCTGTTTTTT
14,TRBJ2-1,.,many,TRBV30,CAWMRGASYNEQFF,TGTGCCTGGATGCGGGGCGCCTCCTACAATGAGCAGTTCTTC
14,TRBJ1-2,TRBD1,few,TRBV3-1,CASSHYRDSKGYTF,TGTGCCAGCAGCCACTACCGGGACAGTAAGGGCTACACCTTC
13,TRBJ1-1,.,.,TRBV5-4,CASSIDKNTEAFF,TGTGCCAGCAGCATCGACAAGAACACTGAAGCTTTCTTT
15,TRBJ2-3,TRBD1,many,TRBV5-5,CASSLAGQTTDTQYF,TGTGCCAGCAGCTTGGCGGGACAGACTACAGATACGCAGTATTTT
15,TRBJ2-7,.,few,TRBV2,CASFLLRDGPYEQYF,TGTGCCAGCTTTCTTCTACGGGACGGACCCTACGAGCAGTACTTC
13,TRBJ1-6,TRBD1,many,TRBV11-3,CASRGQGNSPLHF,TGTGCCAGCAGGGGACAGGGGAATTCACCCCTCCACTTT
13,TRBJ1-2,.,.,TRBV25-1,CASSESYFGGYTF,TGTGCCAGCAGTGAATCCTACTTCGGAGGCTACACCTTC
14,TRBJ2-5,.,many,TRBV2,CASTARRGRETQYF,TGTGCCAGCACCGCCAGGCGGGGCCGAGAGACCCAGTACTTC
15,TRBJ2-1,.,.,TRBV20-1,CSAPTGHLLYNEQFF,TGCAGTGCCCCTACCGGACACCTCCTTTACAATGAGCAGTTCTTC
13,TRBJ2-4,.,few,TRBV2,CASQQGGKNIQYF,TGTGCCAGCCAACAGGGTGGCAAAAACATTCAGTACTTC
13,TRBJ2-1,TRBD2,few,TRBV7-2,CASSLREVHEQFF,TGTGCCAGCAGCTTGCGGGAGGTTCATGAGCAGTTCTTC
12,TRBJ2-3,.,many,TRBV7-3,CASSQLTDTQYF,TGTGCCAGCAGTCAGCTGACAGATACGCAGTATTTT
13,TRBJ2-7,.,.,TRBV3-1,CASSPGLTWEQYF,TGTGCCAGCAGCCCGGGACTGACGTGGGAGCAGTACTTC
16,TRBJ1-1,TRBD1,.,TRBV2,CASSGPQTGDDTEAFF,TGTGCCAGCAGTGGTCCACAGACAGGGGATGACACTGAAGCTTTCTTT
14,TRBJ2-5,TRBD2,.,TRBV7-2,CASSPPGLASTQYF,TGTGCCAGCAGCCCCCCGGGACTAGCATCGACCCAGTACTTC
16,TRBJ2-1,TRBD2,.,TRBV12-3/TRBV12-4,CASNRLAGISYNEQFF,TGTGCCAGCAATCGACTAGCGGGGATCTCCTACAATGAGCAGTTCTTC
17,TRBJ1-1,TRBD1,.,TRBV5-5,CASSAPLTGGGNTEAFF,TGTGCCAGCAGCGCCCCTCTGACAGGGGGGGGGAACACTGAAGCTTTCTTT
16,TRBJ2-2,TRBD1,many,TRBV5-1,CASRTGDSDNTGELFF,TGCGCCAGCAGGACCGGGGACAGCGATAACACCGGGGAGCTGTTTTTT
14,TRBJ2-7,.,.,TRBV19,CASSPSVRPYEQYF,TGTGCCAGTAGCCCCTCTGTGAGGCCCTACGAGCAGTACTTC
12,TRBJ2-1,.,few,TRBV20-1,CSASRTGNEQFF,TGCAGTGCTAGTCGTACAGGCAATGAGCAGTTCTTC
16,TRBJ2-7,TRBD2,.,TRBV18,CASSPRSGDGDYEQYF,TGTGCCAGCTCACCGCGAAGCGGGGACGGAGACTACGAGCAGTACTTC
13,TRBJ2-7,TRBD1,.,TRBV7-9,CASTPGTGAEQYF,TGTGCCAGCACCCCCGGGACAGGGGCCGAGCAGTACTTC
15,TRBJ2-4,TRBD1,.,TRBV5-1,CASSPGTGVENIQYF,TGCGCCAGCAGCCCCGGGACAGGGGTTGAAAACATTCAGTACTTC
12,TRBJ2-7,.,.,TRBV11-2,CASSPSVYEQYF,TGTGCCAGCAGCCCGTCCGTCTACGAGCAGTACTTC
13,TRBJ2-7,.,many,TRBV12-3/TRBV12-4,CASSLGPTYEQYF,TGTGCCAGCAGTTTAGGACCAACCTACGAGCAGTACTTC
14,TRBJ2-2,.,few,TRBV5-1,CASSISGSTGELFF,TGCGCCAGCAGCATTTCAGGGAGCACCGGGGAGCTGTTTTTT
14,TRBJ1-2,.,few,TRBV7-9,CASSLYNDGYGYTF,TGTGCCAGCAGCTTATACAATGACGGATATGGCTACACCTTC
15,TRBJ1-3,.,many,TRBV6-6,CASSSGQGSGNTIYF,TGTGCCAGCAGTTCTGGACAAGGCTCTGGAAACACCATATATTTT
8,TRBJ2-5,.,few,TRBV24-1,CATSGGNF,TGTGCCACCAGTGGTGGTAACTTC
15,TRBJ1-2,.,few,TRBV12-3/TRBV12-4,CASSFATGPGYGYTF,TGTGCCAGCAGTTTCGCAACAGGGCCCGGCTATGGCTACACCTTC
14,TRBJ2-1,.,.,TRBV7-9,CASSLMGTYNEQFF,TGTGCCAGCAGCTTAATGGGTACCTACAATGAGCAGTTCTTC
16,TRBJ1-2,.,.,TRBV7-9,CASGQLRTVDNYGYTF,TGTGCCAGCGGACAACTGAGGACAGTTGATAACTATGGCTACACCTTC
17,TRBJ1-1,TRBD1,.,TRBV20-1,CSARSSGTGTPNTEAFF,TGCAGTGCTAGATCCAGCGGGACAGGGACGCCAAACACTGAAGCTTTCTTT
16,TRBJ2-2,TRBD2,few,TRBV3-1,CASSQRIVGGTGELFF,TGTGCCAGCAGCCAACGAATTGTGGGGGGGACCGGGGAGCTGTTTTTT
13,TRBJ2-3,.,.,TRBV29-1,CSVEVGAGDTQYF,TGCAGCGTTGAAGTCGGGGCGGGAGATACGCAGTATTTT
17,TRBJ2-1,.,few,TRBV7-9,CASSLNVRLIDYNEQFF,TGTGCCAGCAGCTTAAACGTGCGGCTTATCGACTACAATGAGCAGTTCTTC
19,TRBJ2-1,TRBD2,once,TRBV14,CASSQVRGLAGSSYNEQFF,TGTGCCAGCAGCCAAGTACGAGGACTAGCGGGGTCCTCCTACAATGAGCAGTTCTTC
14,TRBJ2-4,.,few,TRBV12-3/TRBV12-4,CASSPPGLRNIQYF,TGTGCCAGCAGTCCCCCCGGACTAAGGAACATTCAGTACTTC
13,TRBJ2-7,.,.,TRBV5-1,CASRARVDNEQYF,TGCGCCAGCAGAGCCAGGGTGGATAACGAGCAGTACTTC
13,TRBJ2-5,.,.,TRBV7-7,CASSFRKGQTQYF,TGTGCTAGCAGCTTTCGAAAGGGCCAGACCCAGTACTTC
16,TRBJ1-1,.,.,TRBV7-9,CASSPTGTFGGTEAFF,TGTGCCAGCAGCCCAACCGGGACATTCGGTGGGACTGAAGCTTTCTTT